The sequence of this TCR beta chain was determined in a study of regulatory T cells in long-lasting Graves disease. Study-level points and caveats: Public clonotype sharing was higher in persistent than newly diagnosed patients.

Germline CDR1 reads GTSNPN; CDR2 reads SVGIG (reference sequence). The V and J ends lost 6 bases and 10 bases respectively, with 9 bases between them. This CDR3 is 9 amino acids long. Time point noted: newly diagnosed GD, antithyroid drugs for less than 3 months. Extracted PBMC RNA gave rise to the TCR library. As concerns this clonotype: Its cognate antigen is unknown.

For TCR beta, libraries came from iRepertoire HTBI primers and Arm-PCR of CDR3 regions. Using its own MiXCR run on the multiplex PCR reads, TCRdb lists one record per CDR3 protein. The table includes roughly 350,000 distinct CDR3 sequences, around 15% detected once. The data also belong to a second study, concerning T cells in Graves' hyperthyroidism and ophthalmopathy. According to that study: Among the patients, aged 18 to 65, hyperthyroidism was newly diagnosed and had lasted under 2 months. Diagnostic assessment was based on clinical symptoms, serum thyroxine and TRAb, thyroid ultrasound and orbital computed tomography.

The gene calls are TRBV30 and TRBJ1-1, with D unclear. Source: peripheral blood mononuclear cells (PBMCs), taken at new diagnosis, from a patient treated with antithyroid drugs. This clonotype was sampled from a woman aged 18-35 years with Graves disease. The CDR3, as DNA: TGTGCCTGTCACCCCGGAGCTTTCTTT. This translates into CACHPGAFF. The variable domain in full, with the rest retrieved from reference TRBV30 and TRBJ1-1, is SQTIHQWPATLVQPVGSPLSLECTVEGTSNPNLYWYRQAAGRGLQLLFYSVGIGQISSEVPQNLSASRPQDRQFILSSKKLLLSDSGFYLCACHPGAFFGQGTRLTVV.